This TCR beta chain was obtained from a study of beta chain features in type 1 diabetes. Turning to the study itself: Healthy donors, compared against patients, showed similar age, gender and cell yields.

The study reverse transcribed the entire isolated RNA, so it sequenced expressed TCRB transcripts. TCRdb's copy holds only in-frame clones and misses some; the assay was immunoSEQ multiplex PCR. The sample includes about 160,000 clones, 10% of them seen just once. Study-wide results and limits: Patients with type 1 diabetes carried fewer insertions and had more deletions at their VDJ junctions. Any HLA type influence on TCRB rearrangement was left unresolved here. There was a moderate but significant shortening of TCRB CDR3s in all four CD4+ subsets of Type 1 diabetes patients.

About this clone itself: Its antigen is still unknown.

Sorted cells reached over 95% purity in every population. The sequence came from a man aged 25-40 years with type 1 diabetes. Sample: central memory CD4+ T cells from blood.

The CDR3 loop reads CAISEGVSDYNEQFF. CDR3 sequence (DNA): TGTGCCATCAGTGAGGGGGTTAGCGACTACAATGAGCAGTTCTTC. V and J are TRBV10-3 and TRBJ2-1, with D maybe TRBD2 (5 bases). V lost 2 bases and J 3 bases, leaving 11 bases between the germline ends. Per the germline V gene, CDR1 is ENHRY and CDR2 is SYGVKD. The CDR3 is made up of 15 amino acids.